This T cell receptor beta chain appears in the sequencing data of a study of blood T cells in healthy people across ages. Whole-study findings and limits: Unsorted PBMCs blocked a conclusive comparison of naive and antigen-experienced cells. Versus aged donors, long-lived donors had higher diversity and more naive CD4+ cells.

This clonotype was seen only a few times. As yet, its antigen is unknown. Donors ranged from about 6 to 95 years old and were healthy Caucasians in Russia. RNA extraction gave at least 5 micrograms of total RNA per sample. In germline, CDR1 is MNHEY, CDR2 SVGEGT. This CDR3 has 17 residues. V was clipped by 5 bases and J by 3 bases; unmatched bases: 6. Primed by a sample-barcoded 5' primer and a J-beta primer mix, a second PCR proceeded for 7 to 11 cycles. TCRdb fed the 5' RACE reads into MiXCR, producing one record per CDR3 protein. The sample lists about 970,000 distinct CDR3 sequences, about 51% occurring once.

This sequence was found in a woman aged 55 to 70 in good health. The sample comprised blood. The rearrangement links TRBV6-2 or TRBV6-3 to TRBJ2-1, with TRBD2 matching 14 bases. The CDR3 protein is CASSPRTSGRFYNEQFF. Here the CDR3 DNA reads TGTGCCAGCAGTCCGCGGACTAGCGGGAGGTTCTACAATGAGCAGTTCTTC.